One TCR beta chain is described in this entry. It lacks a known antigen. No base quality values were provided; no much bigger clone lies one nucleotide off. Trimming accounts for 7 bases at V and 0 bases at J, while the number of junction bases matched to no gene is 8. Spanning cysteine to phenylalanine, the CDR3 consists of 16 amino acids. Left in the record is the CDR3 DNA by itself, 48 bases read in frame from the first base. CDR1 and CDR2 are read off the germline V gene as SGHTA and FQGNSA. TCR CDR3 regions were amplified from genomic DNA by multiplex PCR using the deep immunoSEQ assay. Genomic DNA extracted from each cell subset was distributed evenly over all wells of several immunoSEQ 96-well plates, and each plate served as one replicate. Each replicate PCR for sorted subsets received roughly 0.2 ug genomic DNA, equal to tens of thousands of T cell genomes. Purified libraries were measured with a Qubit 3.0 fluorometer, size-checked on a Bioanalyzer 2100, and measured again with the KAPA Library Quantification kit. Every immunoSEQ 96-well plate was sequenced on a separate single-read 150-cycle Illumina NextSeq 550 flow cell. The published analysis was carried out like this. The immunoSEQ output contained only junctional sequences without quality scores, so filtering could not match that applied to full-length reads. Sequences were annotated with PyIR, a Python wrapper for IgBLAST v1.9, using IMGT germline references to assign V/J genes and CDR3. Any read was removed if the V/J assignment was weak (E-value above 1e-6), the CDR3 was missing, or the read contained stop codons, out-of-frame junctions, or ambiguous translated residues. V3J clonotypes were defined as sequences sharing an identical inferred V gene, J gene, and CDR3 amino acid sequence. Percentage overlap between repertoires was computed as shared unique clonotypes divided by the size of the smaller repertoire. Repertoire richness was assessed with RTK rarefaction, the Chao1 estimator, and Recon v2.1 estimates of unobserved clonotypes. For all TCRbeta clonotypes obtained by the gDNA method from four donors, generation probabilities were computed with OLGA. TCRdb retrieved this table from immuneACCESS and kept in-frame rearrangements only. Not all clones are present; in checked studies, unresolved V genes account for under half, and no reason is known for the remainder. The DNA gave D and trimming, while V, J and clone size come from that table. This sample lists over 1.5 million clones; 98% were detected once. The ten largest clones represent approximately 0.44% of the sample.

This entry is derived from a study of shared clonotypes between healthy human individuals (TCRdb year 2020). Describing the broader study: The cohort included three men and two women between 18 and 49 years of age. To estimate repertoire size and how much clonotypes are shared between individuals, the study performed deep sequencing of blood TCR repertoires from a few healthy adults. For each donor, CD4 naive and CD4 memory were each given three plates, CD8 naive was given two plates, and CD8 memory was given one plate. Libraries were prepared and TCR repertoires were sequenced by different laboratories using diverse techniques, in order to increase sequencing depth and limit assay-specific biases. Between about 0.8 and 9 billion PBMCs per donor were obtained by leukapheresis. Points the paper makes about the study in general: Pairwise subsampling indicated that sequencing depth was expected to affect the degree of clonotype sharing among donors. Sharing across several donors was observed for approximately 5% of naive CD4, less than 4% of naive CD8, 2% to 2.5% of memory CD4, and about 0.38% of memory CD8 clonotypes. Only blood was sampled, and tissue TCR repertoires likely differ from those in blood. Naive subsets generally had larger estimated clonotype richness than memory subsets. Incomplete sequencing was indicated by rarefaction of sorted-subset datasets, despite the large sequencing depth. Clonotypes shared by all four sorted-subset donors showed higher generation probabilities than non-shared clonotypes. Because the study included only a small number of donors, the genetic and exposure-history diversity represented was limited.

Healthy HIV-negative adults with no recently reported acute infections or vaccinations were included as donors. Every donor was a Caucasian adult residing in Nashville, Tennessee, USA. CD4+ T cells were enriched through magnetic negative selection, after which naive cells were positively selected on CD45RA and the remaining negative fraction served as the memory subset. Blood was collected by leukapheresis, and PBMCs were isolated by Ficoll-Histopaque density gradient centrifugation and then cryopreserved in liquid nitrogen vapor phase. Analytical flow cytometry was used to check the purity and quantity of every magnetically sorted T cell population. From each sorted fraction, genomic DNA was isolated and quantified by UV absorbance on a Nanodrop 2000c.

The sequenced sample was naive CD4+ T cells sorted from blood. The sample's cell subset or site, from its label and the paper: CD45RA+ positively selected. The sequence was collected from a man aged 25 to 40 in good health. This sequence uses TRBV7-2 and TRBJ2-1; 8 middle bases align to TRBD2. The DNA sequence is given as TGTGCCAGCACCCCGGGAGGGAGAGGCTCCTACAATGAGCAGTTCTTC. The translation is CASTPGGRGSYNEQFF.